What follows are 21 T cell receptor beta chains derived from one specimen sequenced in a study of T cell repertoires in cytomegalovirus infection. TCRdb reanalysed the reads using MiXCR and keeps one entry per CDR3 protein. Found here are 250,000 to 300,000 distinct CDR3 sequences, roughly a fifth of them singletons; the top ten hold 15% to 20%. For these TCRs, the target antigens are not known. The sequencing used cultured PBMCs, collected from culture after CMV antigen stimulation. These receptors all stem from a human donor in good health (CMV status not recorded). Some clones in this sample may be carry-over from other donors' samples.

CDR3 sequence (DNA): TGCAGCGTAGCGGGAGAAGTCACAGATACGCAGTATTTT. Translated: CSVAGEVTDTQYF. The chain couples TRBV29-1 to TRBJ2-3; 8 bases match TRBD2. The CDR3 is 13 residues long. Germline assignment: CDR1 SQVTM and CDR2 ANQGSEA. With 6 bases clipped from V and 2 bases from J, the junction kept 4 bases outside the gene matches.

The chain uses TRBV6-2 or TRBV6-3 and TRBJ1-1; 7 positions agree with TRBD1. CDR3 length equals 12 residues. V was pared by 6 bases and J by 4 bases, with 2 bases of the junction left unmatched. CDR1 and CDR2 from the germline V gene are MNHEY and SVGEGT. The CDR3 sequence: CASRTGITEAFF. CDR3 nucleotide sequence: TGTGCCAGCAGGACAGGGATCACTGAAGCTTTCTTT.

This clonotype was seen a few times. The V and J genes are TRBV6-1 and TRBJ1-2; D not certain. The CDR3 consists of 14 residues. V lost 6 bases to trimming and J lost 4 bases, with 15 bases between them. Germline CDR1 MNHNS, CDR2 SASEGT. The CDR3 region is CASSRTGVVYGYTF. The CDR3, as DNA: TGTGCCAGCAGCCGTACCGGCGTGGTCTATGGCTACACCTTC.

This clonotype occurred many times. The chain uses TRBV7-9 and TRBJ2-5; 11 nucleotides align to TRBD2. The CDR3 length is 19 residues. The ends lost 5 bases at V and 2 bases at J; junction bases unmatched: 16. Germline V gene sequence: CDR1 SEHNR, CDR2 FQNEAQ (reference sequence). The CDR3 region is CASSRGFIAGLADQETQYF. The CDR3 bases are TGTGCCAGCAGCCGAGGATTTATAGCGGGACTAGCGGATCAAGAGACCCAGTACTTC.

The J gene is TRBJ2-3, the V gene TRBV29-1, with 9 nucleotides matching TRBD1. This CDR3 is 15 amino acids long. Looked up from germline, CDR1 is SQVTM and CDR2 is ANQGSEA. Germline trimming cut 6 bases from V and 2 bases from J; bases unmatched to any gene: 9. CDR3 loop: CSVETGGTTTDTQYF. In DNA, the CDR3 is TGCAGCGTGGAGACAGGGGGGACTACCACAGATACGCAGTATTTT.

In its sample, this clonotype was seen a few times. The J gene is TRBJ2-1, the V gene TRBV20-1; 14 positions agree with TRBD2. Per the germline V gene, CDR1 is DFQATT and CDR2 is SNEGSKA (reference sequence). This CDR3 contains 20 residues. V was pared by 2 bases and J by 2 bases, with 14 bases of the junction left unmatched. CDR3 sequence: CSARLLGLAGGGLTYNEQFF. In DNA form, the CDR3 reads TGCAGTGCTAGACTACTCGGACTAGCGGGGGGAGGTTTGACCTACAATGAGCAGTTCTTC.

This chain links TRBV7-2 with TRBJ1-5; 8 nucleotides match TRBD1. The CDR3 is 15 residues long. Germline-derived CDR1 and CDR2 are SGHTA and FQGNSA. Trimming at V came to 2 bases and at J to 7 bases, leaving 7 bases not matched to a gene. The CDR3 here is CASSLQGAVGQPQHF. As DNA, the CDR3 is TGTGCCAGCAGCTTACAGGGGGCCGTAGGGCAGCCCCAGCATTTT. Using reference TRBV7-2 and TRBJ1-5 for the parts outside the CDR3, the full variable domain is GAGVSQSPSNKVTEKGKDVELRCDPISGHTALYWYRQSLGQGLEFLIYFQGNSAPDKSGLPSDRFSAERTGGSVSTLTIQRTQQEDSAVYLCASSLQGAVGQPQHFGDGTRLSIL.

V is TRBV4-3 and J is TRBJ2-7; no definite D call. CDR3 length equals 13 residues. The V gene's germline CDR1 is LGHNA and CDR2 YSLEER. With 0 bases removed from V and 4 bases from J, the gap between germline ends came to 7 bases. The CDR3 DNA is TGCGCCAGCAGCCAAGAAGAAGGGTACGAGCAGTACGTC. Amino acids: CASSQEEGYEQYV.

On this clonotype itself: At one of its ends the junction is not consistent with the germline gene, which may arise from a read error. The V and J genes are TRBV7-9 and TRBJ2-3; the D gene could be TRBD1 or TRBD2 (5 bases each). There are 9 residues in the CDR3. Germline CDR1 is SEHNR and CDR2 is FQNEAQ (reference sequence). The CDR3 bases are TGTGCCAGCAGTAGGGACCTACAGTTT. Amino acid sequence: CASSRDLQF.

This clonotype rates as medium-sized (0.01 to 0.1%). The genes are TRBV7-2 and TRBJ1-1; D call uncertain. V shed 5 bases and J shed 3 bases, with 10 bases lying between them. Germline assignment: CDR1 SGHTA and CDR2 FQGNSA. CDR3 length equals 13 residues. CDR3 DNA sequence: TGTGCCAGCAGCCCCCAATCGGACACTGAAGCTTTCTTT. Translated: CASSPQSDTEAFF.

This clonotype was recorded a few times. This chain links TRBV2 with TRBJ2-7, with 9 bases fitting TRBD1. V was clipped by 6 bases and J by 4 bases; unmatched bases: 4. This CDR3 spans 13 amino acids. Per the germline V gene, CDR1 is SNHLY and CDR2 is FYNNEI. The DNA for the CDR3 is TGTGCCAGCAGGGGACAGGGTAGGTACGAGCAGTACTTC. It yields the protein CASRGQGRYEQYF.

This clonotype was detected many times. This sequence joins TRBV28 and TRBJ2-7, with D possibly being TRBD1 (6 bases). The CDR3 spans 14 residues. Trimming took 9 bases from V and 1 from J, leaving 16 bases between them. CDR1 and CDR2 from the germline V gene are MDHEN and SYDVKM. The CDR3 region has the DNA TGTGCCAGTAACCCTGGCAGGGGATCCTACGAGCAGTACTTC. It encodes CASNPGRGSYEQYF.

At least ten counts were recorded for this clonotype. The J gene is TRBJ2-7, the V gene TRBV4-1; 9 positions agree with TRBD2. Per the germline V gene, CDR1 is MGHRA and CDR2 is YSYEKL. The junction had 11 bases not matched to a gene; V was cut back by 1 base and J by 4 bases. CDR3 size: 17 residues. The CDR3 bases are TGCGCCAGCAGCCAAGTAAGTTTTGGACTAGCGATATACGAGCAGTACTTC. Translated: CASSQVSFGLAIYEQYF.

Concerning this clonotype itself: At one end, the junction sequence differs from germline, possibly due to a read error. The chain joins TRBV7-2 to TRBJ1-4; unclear D gene. The CDR3 is 13 amino acids. The germline CDR1 and CDR2 sequences are SGHTA and FQGNSA. The CDR3 sequence is CASSLVGNEKLFF. The CDR3 coding sequence is TGTGCGAGCAGCTTGGTCGGCAATGAAAAACTGTTTTTT. The entire variable domain, with the rest obtained from reference TRBV7-2 and TRBJ1-4, is as follows: GAGVSQSPSNKVTEKGKDVELRCDPISGHTALYWYRQSLGQGLEFLIYFQGNSAPDKSGLPSDRFSAERTGGSVSTLTIQRTQQEDSAVYLCASSLVGNEKLFFGSGTQLSVL.

The chain joins TRBV28 to TRBJ1-2; possibly TRBD1 for D (5 bases). The CDR3 length is 14 residues. The germline V gene encodes CDR1 MDHEN and CDR2 SYDVKM. The V end lost 3 bases, the J end lost 2 bases, and 10 bases lay between the germline ends. CDR3 residues: CASSFMGGNYGYTF. CDR3 nucleotide sequence: TGTGCCAGCAGTTTTATGGGGGGGAACTATGGCTACACCTTC.

This clonotype was seen more than once but under ten times. The gene calls are TRBV15 and TRBJ2-5; no clear D. Germline V gene data show CDR1 as LNHNV and CDR2 as YYDKDF (reference sequence). V was clipped by 0 bases and J by 5 bases, with 7 bases between them. The CDR3 has 13 amino acids. The CDR3 protein is CATSRDPVETQYF. As DNA, the CDR3 is TGTGCCACCAGCAGAGACCCGGTGGAGACCCAGTACTTC.

This clonotype was recorded at least ten times. This rearrangement joins TRBV28 to TRBJ2-3; 7 bases agree with TRBD2. V was clipped by 5 bases and J by 1 base; unmatched bases: 12. The CDR3 is made up of 17 amino acids. The germline CDR1 and CDR2 sequences are MDHEN and SYDVKM. Here the CDR3 reads CASSPLGGGVGTDTQYF. Written as DNA, the CDR3 is TGTGCCAGCAGTCCCCTCGGGGGAGGGGTGGGCACAGATACGCAGTATTTT.

This clonotype was detected ten times or more. V gene TRBV12-3 or TRBV12-4 combines with J gene TRBJ2-1, with 7 bases aligning to TRBD2. This CDR3 spans 14 amino acids. J was trimmed by 4 bases and V by 6 bases; bases with no gene match: 6. The CDR3 protein is CASRRLADYNEQFF. CDR3 in DNA: TGTGCCAGCAGGAGGCTAGCGGATTACAATGAGCAGTTCTTC.

This clonotype has only a few counts. The V gene is TRBV3-1, the J gene TRBJ2-1, with 12 bases matching TRBD2. The CDR3 has 15 amino acids. Unmatched junction bases numbered 4, after V lost 1 base and J lost 9 bases. Germline CDR1 and CDR2: LGHDT and YNNKEL (reference sequence). The CDR3 coding sequence is TGTGCCAGCAGCCAAGGACTAGCGGGAGCCGGTGAGCAGTTCTTC. This gives the protein CASSQGLAGAGEQFF.

This clonotype has only a few counts. This chain links TRBV20-1 with TRBJ2-5; weak D call: TRBD2 (6 bases). Germline loops: CDR1 DFQATT, CDR2 SNEGSKA (reference sequence). The CDR3 is 13 amino acids. The germline V and J ends were trimmed by 3 bases and 2 bases, with 10 bases remaining between them. CDR3 sequence reads: CSARPLAQETQYF. The CDR3 region has the DNA TGCAGTGCTAGGCCGCTAGCGCAAGAGACCCAGTACTTC.

This clonotype has just a few counts. V gene TRBV7-2 combines with J gene TRBJ2-5; 12 nucleotides line up with TRBD2. The CDR3 is 20 amino acids. V dropped 3 bases and J dropped 0; count of bases not matched to a gene: 14. Looked up from germline, CDR1 is SGHTA and CDR2 is FQGNSA. The CDR3 protein is CASSFKLAGGGIDNQETQYF. In DNA, the CDR3 is TGTGCCAGCAGCTTCAAGCTAGCGGGAGGGGGGATCGACAACCAAGAGACCCAGTACTTC.